This T cell receptor (beta chain) was obtained from a study of cytomegalovirus exposure and HLA in healthy donors. The PCR used 60 Vbeta and 13 Jbeta primers. TCRdb's table, derived via immunoSEQ multiplex PCR, lists solely in-frame clones and lacks some. Seen here are about 90,000 clones, over 55% observed once, and the top ten hold 20% to 25%. Germline V gene lookup returns CDR1 SNHLY and CDR2 FYNNEI. The CDR3 is made up of 18 amino acids. V lost 1 base and J lost 0; bases outside the gene matches: 7. This receptor was obtained from a woman aged 45-65 years in good health and CMV-seropositive. What was sequenced was PBMCs. The chain combines TRBV2 with TRBJ1-5; 9 nucleotides match TRBD1. CDR3 protein: CASSEVVGQGYSNQPQHF. DNA of the CDR3: TGTGCCAGCAGTGAAGTAGTGGGACAGGGTTATAGCAATCAGCCCCAGCATTTT.